This TCR beta chain was recorded in a study of shared clonotypes between healthy human individuals. Study in general: The study enrolled a couple of women and a few men aged 18 to 49. Whole-study results and caveats: When compared with the clonotypes that were shared by all four sorted-subset donors, the non-shared clonotypes turned out to have lower generation probabilities. It was only blood that was sampled, and tissue repertoires likely differ. Among a handful of donors, roughly 5.5% of naive CD4 clonotypes were found in common.

A word on this clone: Its cognate antigen is unknown.

The CDR3 has 13 residues. The V gene's germline CDR1 is SGHTA and CDR2 FQGTGA. After removal of 4 bases from V and 5 bases from J, the junction contained 4 bases not matched to a gene. Libraries were prepared by immunoSEQ multiplex PCR; TCRdb keeps only in-frame clonotypes and omits some of them. The table has 2,500,000 or so clones, more than 85% seen once. The genes are TRBV7-3 and TRBJ2-5; 7 nucleotides match TRBD2. Sequencing used naive CD4+ T cells from PBMCs. As for subset: CD45RA+ positively selected. The TCR comes from a man between 18 and 29 years old in good health. Some clones in this sample may be carry-over from other donors' samples. In nucleotides, the CDR3 is TGTGCCAGCAGCTCCTTTAGCGGGGAGACCCAGTACTTC. As protein: CASSSFSGETQYF.